There are many counts of the clone carrying this T cell receptor (beta chain). What it binds is not known. The junction differs from germline at one of its ends, possibly a read error. This record comes from a study of T cells in Graves' hyperthyroidism and ophthalmopathy. Each diagnosis drew on symptoms, thyroxine, TRAb, thyroid ultrasound and orbital computed tomography findings. The CDR3 is 15 residues long. Amplification of TCR beta CDR3 regions was performed using RNA transcripts as template. In the first-round RT-PCR of the TCR CDR3, the HTBI primer set was used. TCRdb itself ran the multiplex PCR reads through MiXCR, one entry per CDR3 protein. The data show 400,000 to 600,000 distinct CDR3 sequences, about a fifth seen once. Regarding the study as a whole: The model predicted ophthalmopathy a median around 6.5 months before onset. Most expanded thyroid clonotypes above 0.001 recurred in blood.

Sequencing input: blood. The chain is built from TRBV12-3 or TRBV12-4 and TRBJ2-4; D is unclear. The receptor comes from a young man with Graves' hyperthyroidism. The CDR3 DNA follows: TGTGCCAGCAGTTTAACCAGTTTAGCCAAAAACATTAAGTACTTC. This gives the protein CASSLTSLAKNIKYF.